The sequence of this TCR beta chain was determined in a study of blood T cell repertoires in COVID-19. Turning to the study itself: Acute-phase and convalescent COVID-19 samples originated in the United States, Italy and Spain. Sources were T cells, B-cell-depleted T cells, or PBMCs; the material itself was cDNA or gDNA.

The CDR3 runs to 15 residues. The trim removed 2 bases at V and 5 bases at J, leaving 5 bases unmatched. Germline loops: CDR1 SGHNT, CDR2 YENEEA. Clones were sequenced by immunoSEQ multiplex PCR, and TCRdb holds only the in-frame ones, with some missing. The sample records 100,000 to 140,000 clones, about 87% being singletons. This clonotype originated in a man aged 50-60 years with active or convalescent COVID-19. The chain links TRBV11-3 to TRBJ2-1; 8 bases are shared with TRBD2. The sample consisted of peripheral blood. CDR3 sequence: CASSLYGRGDNEQFF. The CDR3 nucleotides read TGTGCCAGCAGCTTATACGGGAGGGGAGACAATGAGCAGTTCTTC.